This entry describes one TCR beta chain. Sequencing used immunoSEQ multiplex PCR; TCRdb keeps in-frame clones, though not all of them. This table holds roughly 170,000 clones, around 93% found once. Trimming took off 6 bases at V and 4 bases at J, with 6 bases between the two ends. The germline V gene encodes CDR1 MNHEY and CDR2 SVGAGI. The CDR3 is made up of 12 amino acids. These data come from a study of control samples from healthy donors and cancer patients. This TCR was sampled from a woman aged 55-69 years in good health. This chain joins TRBV6-5 and TRBJ1-4, with D unresolved. The sequenced material came from blood. The CDR3 DNA follows: TGTGCCAGCAGAACGGGTAATGAAAAACTGTTTTTT. This encodes CASRTGNEKLFF.